This TCR beta chain was documented in a study of cytotoxic CD8 clonotypes in ibrutinib-treated CLL. Study details: Results showed around 24 partial and 2 complete responses; following median roughly 68 months, around 15 remained remitted, approximately 12 advanced.

The data were produced by immunoSEQ multiplex PCR, yet TCRdb's version contains in-frame clones alone and is incomplete. Of around 300,000 clones listed, more than 65% are singletons. The V and J ends lost 5 bases and 6 bases, in that order; junction bases with no gene match: 9. The length of the CDR3 is 13 residues. Germline CDR1 GTSNPN, CDR2 SVGIG (reference sequence). The chain is built from TRBV30 and TRBJ1-2; 7 positions match TRBD1. This specimen consisted of PBMCs, obtained before ibrutinib treatment. The receptor comes from a human donor with chronic lymphocytic leukemia. This chain's CDR3 is CAWQQTGWHGYTF. CDR3 in DNA: TGTGCCTGGCAACAGACAGGGTGGCATGGCTACACCTTC.